These T cell receptor beta chains were read from a single sample in a study of blood T cell repertoires in COVID-19. Clones were sequenced by immunoSEQ multiplex PCR, and TCRdb holds only the in-frame ones, with some missing. The table has roughly 230,000 clones, almost 85% seen once. Sequencing was carried out using peripheral blood. The receptors stem from a man aged 50 or older with COVID-19, enrolled during active disease. Both conserved end residues are part of each CDR3. A D gene is named only where the DNA matches it firmly. Only some rows state a clone size, as once, few, many or a class for expanded clones.

j_gene: TRBJ2-5; d_gene: -; abundance: once; v_gene: TRBV3-1/TRBV3-2; CDR3nt: TGTGCCAGCAGCCAAGGGACAGTAGGGGAGACCCAGTACTTC; CDR3aa: CASSQGTVGETQYF
j_gene: TRBJ1-5; d_gene: -; abundance: few; v_gene: TRBV24-1; CDR3nt: TGTGCCACCAGTGAGCGGACGGGAAATAGCAATCAGCCCCAGCATTTT; CDR3aa: CATSERTGNSNQPQHF
j_gene: TRBJ1-2; d_gene: -; abundance: -; v_gene: TRBV7-9; CDR3nt: TGTGCCAGCAGCCCACCACAATGGGAGGGGATGGAGCGGGGTGGCTACACCTTC; CDR3aa: CASSPPQWEGMERGGYTF
j_gene: TRBJ1-2; d_gene: -; abundance: -; v_gene: TRBV6-5; CDR3nt: TGTGCCAGCAGTTACGTGGGGGCTGACTATGGCTACACCTTC; CDR3aa: CASSYVGADYGYTF
j_gene: TRBJ1-2; d_gene: -; abundance: -; v_gene: TRBV19; CDR3nt: TGTGCCAGTAGCACCAGGGGTGGAGGCTACACCTTC; CDR3aa: CASSTRGGGYTF
j_gene: TRBJ1-2; d_gene: -; abundance: -; v_gene: TRBV19; CDR3nt: TGTGCCAGTAGTATCTATAATGGCTACACCTTC; CDR3aa: CASSIYNGYTF
j_gene: TRBJ2-3; d_gene: -; abundance: -; v_gene: TRBV3-1/TRBV3-2; CDR3nt: TGTGCCAGCAGCCCGACTAATTTAGCGCAGTATTTT; CDR3aa: CASSPTNLAQYF
j_gene: TRBJ2-5; d_gene: -; abundance: -; v_gene: TRBV7-8; CDR3nt: TGTGCCGCAGGGACTGATGGTGAGACCCAGTACTTC; CDR3aa: CAAGTDGETQYF
j_gene: TRBJ2-7; d_gene: TRBD2; abundance: -; v_gene: TRBV6-5; CDR3nt: TGTGCCAGCAGGAAGACTAGCGGGGCCCCGCGGGAGCAGTACTTC; CDR3aa: CASRKTSGAPREQYF
j_gene: TRBJ2-1; d_gene: -; abundance: -; v_gene: TRBV5-6; CDR3nt: TGTGCCAGCAGCTTGCGGTTCTACAATGAGCAGTTCTTC; CDR3aa: CASSLRFYNEQFF
j_gene: TRBJ2-1; d_gene: TRBD2; abundance: once; v_gene: TRBV7-2; CDR3nt: TGTGCCAGCAGCCCCAGCGGACTAGCAACCTACAATGAGCAGTTCTTC; CDR3aa: CASSPSGLATYNEQFF
j_gene: TRBJ1-2; d_gene: -; abundance: -; v_gene: TRBV6-5; CDR3nt: TGTGCCAGCTCACCGATGGTGGGCAGGAACTATGGCTACACCTTC; CDR3aa: CASSPMVGRNYGYTF
j_gene: TRBJ2-7; d_gene: -; abundance: -; v_gene: TRBV30; CDR3nt: TGTGCCTGGAGTGTCGGGGGTGTTGTGGCCGAGCAGTACTTC; CDR3aa: CAWSVGGVVAEQYF
j_gene: TRBJ2-3; d_gene: -; abundance: once; v_gene: TRBV7-2; CDR3nt: TGTGCCAGCAGCGGGGGGACAGATACGCAGTATTTT; CDR3aa: CASSGGTDTQYF
j_gene: TRBJ2-5; d_gene: TRBD1; abundance: -; v_gene: TRBV3-1/TRBV3-2; CDR3nt: TGTGCCAGCAGCCCCGGGACAGATGACCAAGAGACCCAGTACTTC; CDR3aa: CASSPGTDDQETQYF
j_gene: TRBJ2-2; d_gene: -; abundance: -; v_gene: TRBV24-1; CDR3nt: TGTGCCACCAGTGGCCCGACTGCCACCGGGGAGCTGTTTTTT; CDR3aa: CATSGPTATGELFF
j_gene: TRBJ2-5; d_gene: TRBD2; abundance: few; v_gene: TRBV2; CDR3nt: TGTGCCAGCAGTGAAATAGCGGGGGGGTCGGAGACCCAGTACTTC; CDR3aa: CASSEIAGGSETQYF
j_gene: TRBJ2-5; d_gene: TRBD2; abundance: -; v_gene: TRBV19; CDR3nt: TGTGCCAGTAGTCCGGGACTAGGGATGAAGACCCAGTACTTC; CDR3aa: CASSPGLGMKTQYF
j_gene: TRBJ2-5; d_gene: -; abundance: -; v_gene: TRBV27; CDR3nt: TGTGCCAGCAGTTCTCACGACAGACAAGAGACCCAGTACTTC; CDR3aa: CASSSHDRQETQYF
j_gene: TRBJ2-2; d_gene: TRBD2; abundance: once; v_gene: TRBV7-3; CDR3nt: TGTGCCAGCAGCTTACGGGGGGGTGTTAACACCGGGGAGCTGTTTTTT; CDR3aa: CASSLRGGVNTGELFF